One and the same sample provided the 15 T cell receptor beta chains below, sequenced in a study of blood T cell repertoires in COVID-19. Some clones are missing from TCRdb's copy, which holds only in-frame ones; the method was immunoSEQ multiplex PCR. The sample holds about 170,000 clones; around 81% are singletons and the top ten take around 2.4%. The material sequenced was peripheral blood. These receptor sequences come from a human donor with acute or convalescent COVID-19. The donor label of this sample is uncertain.

This rearrangement joins TRBV5-1 to TRBJ2-1, with 11 bases identical to TRBD2. CDR1 SGHRS and CDR2 YFSETQ come from the germline V gene. The J segment lost 4 bases and the V segment lost 0 bases, leaving 3 bases of the junction unmatched. The CDR3 is 16 residues long. The CDR3 coding sequence is TGCGCCAGCAGCTTGGTTTCTAGCGGGGGGTACAATGAGCAGTTCTTC. Translation gives CASSLVSSGGYNEQFF. The full variable domain, completed using reference TRBV5-1 and TRBJ2-1, is KAGVTQTPRYLIKTRGQQVTLSCSPISGHRSVSWYQQTPGQGLQFLFEYFSETQRNKGNFPGRFSGRQFSNSRSEMNVSTLELGDSALYLCASSLVSSGGYNEQFFGPGTRLTVL.

The V gene is TRBV4-1, the J gene TRBJ2-7, with TRBD2 matching 11 bases. The V and J ends lost 2 bases and 3 bases, in that order; junction bases with no gene match: 12. This CDR3 region has 18 residues. From germline, CDR1 is MGHRA and CDR2 YSYEKL. CDR3 amino acids: CASSQFPGTSGSLYEQYF. Written as DNA, the CDR3 is TGCGCCAGCAGCCAATTCCCCGGGACTAGCGGTTCCCTCTACGAGCAGTACTTC.

This clone appeared a few times. V and J are TRBV12-3 or TRBV12-4 and TRBJ2-7, with D possibly TRBD1 on 6 matching bases. Trimming pared 6 bases from V and 2 bases from J, leaving 11 bases between. The CDR3 contains 13 residues. CDR3 sequence: CASSATGTYEQYF. The CDR3 DNA reads TGTGCCAGCAGCGCCACAGGGACCTACGAGCAGTACTTC.

The V call is TRBV10-3, the J call TRBJ1-2, with D unresolved. Per germline, CDR1 ENHRY and CDR2 SYGVKD. The CDR3 sequence is 15 residues long. V gave up 6 bases and J gave up 2 bases, with 16 bases separating them. The CDR3 spells CAISLGSLGNYGYTF. The CDR3 DNA reads TGTGCCATCAGCCTTGGAAGCCTAGGCAACTATGGCTACACCTTC.

The chain uses TRBV6-6 and TRBJ2-3, with 7 bases aligning to TRBD2. The ends lost 6 bases at V and 4 bases at J; junction bases unmatched: 10. Germline CDR1 is MNHNY and CDR2 is SVGAGI (reference sequence). The CDR3 sequence is 15 residues long. CDR3 in DNA: TGTGCCAGCAGATCAGCGGGGAATGGAGCAGATACGCAGTATTTT. Its translation: CASRSAGNGADTQYF.

CDR3 protein: CASSLVPGAKDTQYF. CDR3 DNA: TGTGCCAGCAGCTTAGTACCAGGGGCGAAGGATACGCAGTATTTT. This rearrangement joins TRBV11-2 to TRBJ2-3, with D perhaps matching TRBD1 (6 bases). CDR3 length equals 15 residues. V lost 1 base to trimming and J lost 6 bases, with 14 bases between them. Germline V gives CDR1 SGHAT, CDR2 FQNNGV.

This clone was seen a handful of times. The CDR3 bases are TGCAGCGTTGGCGGCTCTGGAAACACCATATATTTT. Protein sequence: CSVGGSGNTIYF. This sequence joins TRBV29-1 and TRBJ1-3; D unresolved. This CDR3 region has 12 residues. Between the trimmed V and J ends, which lost 4 bases and 0 bases, there was a span of 4 bases. Germline values: CDR1 SQVTM, CDR2 ANQGSEA.

The chain links TRBV5-6 to TRBJ2-3; 8 bases align to TRBD1. Germline CDR1 and CDR2: SGHDT and YYEEEE. This CDR3 region has 15 residues. V was clipped by 5 bases and J by 1 base; unmatched bases: 6. CDR3 in DNA: TGTGCCAGCAGGAGGACAGGGCTCGGCACAGATACGCAGTATTTT. It translates to CASRRTGLGTDTQYF. Variable domain in full (rest from reference TRBV5-6 and TRBJ2-3): DAGVTQSPTHLIKTRGQQVTLRCSPKSGHDTVSWYQQALGQGPQFIFQYYEEEERQRGNFPDRFSGHQFPNYSSELNVNALLLGDSALYLCASRRTGLGTDTQYFGPGTRLTVL.

The chain is built from TRBV6-5 and TRBJ1-2; D call uncertain. Trimming removed 0 bases at V and 7 bases at J, with 12 bases between. The length of the CDR3 is 14 residues. The germline CDR1 and CDR2 sequences are MNHEY and SVGAGI. The CDR3 coding sequence is TGTGCCAGCAGTTACTCGTCAGGATTTTTTGGCTACACCTTC. Protein sequence: CASSYSSGFFGYTF.

The V call is TRBV29-1, the J call TRBJ1-4; no firm D call. Trimming took 0 bases from V and 3 from J, leaving 8 bases between them. The length of the CDR3 is 14 residues. CDR1 SQVTM and CDR2 ANQGSEA come from the germline V gene. CDR3 in amino acids: CSVEERAPNEKLFF. The CDR3, as DNA: TGCAGCGTTGAAGAGCGGGCACCTAATGAAAAACTGTTTTTT.

The chain couples TRBV7-3 to TRBJ2-3; TRBD2 matches at 7 bases. V was pared by 1 base and J by 2 bases, with 3 bases of the junction left unmatched. The CDR3 totals 15 residues. Germline V gene data show CDR1 as SGHTA and CDR2 as FQGTGA. The CDR3 protein is CASSLIAGVTDTQYF. CDR3 nucleotides: TGTGCCAGCAGCTTAATCGCGGGAGTCACAGATACGCAGTATTTT. Together with reference TRBV7-3 and TRBJ2-3, the CDR3 gives the full variable domain: GAGVSQTPSNKVTEKGKYVELRCDPISGHTALYWYRQSLGQGPEFLIYFQGTGAADDSGLPNDRFFAVRPEGSVSTLKIQRTERGDSAVYLCASSLIAGVTDTQYFGPGTRLTVL.

The J gene is TRBJ1-2, the V gene TRBV9; D unclear. V gave up 0 bases and J gave up 1 base, with 7 bases separating them. Germline CDR1 SGDLS, CDR2 YYNGEE. The CDR3 is made up of 14 amino acids. CDR3 DNA sequence: TGTGCCAGCAGCGTAGAGGGAGGTAACTATGGCTACACCTTC. This gives the protein CASSVEGGNYGYTF.

The chain joins TRBV6-4 to TRBJ1-2, with a possible D match to TRBD1 (5 bases). The CDR3 has 16 residues. V was shortened by 0 bases and J by 2 bases, with 13 bases between the two germline ends. Germline CDR1 is MRHNA and CDR2 is SNTAGT. The DNA for the CDR3 is TGTGCCAGCAGTGACTCGAATGGGGGAGGAAACTATGGCTACACCTTC. Translated: CASSDSNGGGNYGYTF.

V and J are TRBV12-3 or TRBV12-4 and TRBJ1-1; tentative D call: TRBD1 (6 bases). CDR3 length: 12 residues. V was clipped by 7 bases and J by 7 bases, with 13 bases between them. CDR3 sequence: CASNSRTVEAFF. CDR3 sequence (DNA): TGTGCCAGCAACTCAAGGACAGTTGAAGCTTTCTTT.

The gene calls are TRBV19 and TRBJ2-2; TRBD2 is a possible D gene (5 bases). The CDR3 is made up of 13 amino acids. V lost 3 bases, J lost 7 bases, and 9 bases lay in between. The germline gives CDR1 LNHDA, CDR2 SQIVND (reference sequence). The CDR3 sequence is CASSIVGNGELFF. The CDR3, as DNA: TGTGCCAGTAGTATTGTCGGGAACGGGGAGCTGTTTTTT.